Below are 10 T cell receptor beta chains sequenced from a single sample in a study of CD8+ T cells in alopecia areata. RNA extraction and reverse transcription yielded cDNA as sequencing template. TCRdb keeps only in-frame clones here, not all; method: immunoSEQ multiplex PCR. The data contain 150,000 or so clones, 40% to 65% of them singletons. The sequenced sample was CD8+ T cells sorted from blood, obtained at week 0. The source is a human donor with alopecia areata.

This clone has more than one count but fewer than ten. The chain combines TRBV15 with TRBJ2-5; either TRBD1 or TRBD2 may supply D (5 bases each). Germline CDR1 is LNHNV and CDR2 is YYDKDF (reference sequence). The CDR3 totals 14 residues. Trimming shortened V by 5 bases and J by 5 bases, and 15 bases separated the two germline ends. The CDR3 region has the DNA TGTGCCACCAGCGGGACCCAGCGGCTGGAGACCCAGTACTTC. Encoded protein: CATSGTQRLETQYF.

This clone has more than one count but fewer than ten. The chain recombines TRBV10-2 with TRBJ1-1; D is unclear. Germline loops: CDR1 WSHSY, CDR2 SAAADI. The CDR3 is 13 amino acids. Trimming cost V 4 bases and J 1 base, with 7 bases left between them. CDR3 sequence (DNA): TGCGCCAGCAGTGTTCGAAAGAACACTGAAGCTTTCTTT. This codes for CASSVRKNTEAFF.

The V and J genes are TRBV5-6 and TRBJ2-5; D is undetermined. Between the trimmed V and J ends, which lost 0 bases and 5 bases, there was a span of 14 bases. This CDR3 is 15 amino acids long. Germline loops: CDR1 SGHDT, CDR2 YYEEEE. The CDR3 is CASSLVISSEETQYF. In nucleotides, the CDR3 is TGTGCCAGCAGCTTGGTAATTTCCAGCGAGGAGACCCAGTACTTC. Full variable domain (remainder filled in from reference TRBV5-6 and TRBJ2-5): DAGVTQSPTHLIKTRGQQVTLRCSPKSGHDTVSWYQQALGQGPQFIFQYYEEEERQRGNFPDRFSGHQFPNYSSELNVNALLLGDSALYLCASSLVISSEETQYFGPGTRLLVL.

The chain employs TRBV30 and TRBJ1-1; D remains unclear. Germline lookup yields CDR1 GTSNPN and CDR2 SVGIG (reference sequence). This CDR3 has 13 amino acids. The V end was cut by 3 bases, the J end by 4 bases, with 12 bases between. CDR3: CAWRAFGRTEAFF. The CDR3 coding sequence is TGTGCCTGGAGGGCTTTCGGTCGCACTGAAGCTTTCTTT. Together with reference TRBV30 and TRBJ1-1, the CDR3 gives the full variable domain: SQTIHQWPATLVQPVGSPLSLECTVEGTSNPNLYWYRQAAGRGLQLLFYSVGIGQISSEVPQNLSASRPQDRQFILSSKKLLLSDSGFYLCAWRAFGRTEAFFGQGTRLTVV.

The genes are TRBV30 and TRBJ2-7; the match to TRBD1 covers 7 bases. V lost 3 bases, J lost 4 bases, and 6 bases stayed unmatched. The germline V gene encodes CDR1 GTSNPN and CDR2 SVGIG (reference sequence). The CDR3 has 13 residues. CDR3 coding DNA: TGTGCCTGGAGCATCGGGGACAGTTACGAGCAGTACTTC. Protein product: CAWSIGDSYEQYF.

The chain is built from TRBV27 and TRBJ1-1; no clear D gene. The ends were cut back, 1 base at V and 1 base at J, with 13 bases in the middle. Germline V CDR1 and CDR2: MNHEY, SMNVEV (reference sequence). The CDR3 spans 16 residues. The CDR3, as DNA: TGTGCCAGCAGTTTATACGGGTTCGGGTCGAACACTGAAGCTTTCTTT. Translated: CASSLYGFGSNTEAFF.

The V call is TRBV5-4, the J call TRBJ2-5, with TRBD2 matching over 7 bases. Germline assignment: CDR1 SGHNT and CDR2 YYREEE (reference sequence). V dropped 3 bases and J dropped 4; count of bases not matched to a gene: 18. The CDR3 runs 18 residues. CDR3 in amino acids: CASSWEGLAGSCPETQYF. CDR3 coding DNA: TGTGCCAGCAGCTGGGAGGGTCTAGCTGGGAGTTGCCCAGAGACCCAGTACTTC.

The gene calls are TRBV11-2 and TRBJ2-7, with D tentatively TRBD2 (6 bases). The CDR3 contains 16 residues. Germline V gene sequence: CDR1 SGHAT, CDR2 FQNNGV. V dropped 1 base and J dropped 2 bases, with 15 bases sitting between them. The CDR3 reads CASSLAPRDSAYEQYF. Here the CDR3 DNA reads TGTGCCAGCAGCTTAGCCCCCCGGGACTCGGCCTACGAGCAGTACTTC.

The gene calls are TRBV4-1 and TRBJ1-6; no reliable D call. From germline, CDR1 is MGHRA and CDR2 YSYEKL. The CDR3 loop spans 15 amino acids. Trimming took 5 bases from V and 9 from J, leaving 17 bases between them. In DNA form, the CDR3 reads TGCGCCAGCAGCGGAACCGGCACCTTAGGTTCACCCCTCCACTTT. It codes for CASSGTGTLGSPLHF.

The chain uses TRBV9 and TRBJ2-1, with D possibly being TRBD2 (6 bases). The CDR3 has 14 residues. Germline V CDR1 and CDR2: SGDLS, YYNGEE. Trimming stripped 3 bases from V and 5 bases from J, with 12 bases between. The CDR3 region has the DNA TGTGCCAGCAGCGGGAGGGTGGGACACAATGAGCAGTTCTTC. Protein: CASSGRVGHNEQFF.